The 30 T cell receptor beta chains below were found in one sample sequenced in a study of CD8 T cells in Susac syndrome. The authors reverse transcribed about 0.5 to 1 ug RNA with random hexamers. From the immunoSEQ multiplex PCR reads, TCRdb called clonotypes with MiXCR, one entry per CDR3 protein. The sample consists of about 130,000 distinct CDR3 sequences, over 90% of them appearing once. The sample consisted of CD4+ T cells from PBMCs. Source of these receptors: a human donor in good health.

The genes are TRBV2 and TRBJ2-5, with D uncertain. V lost 6 bases and J lost 5, with 13 bases in between. The CDR3 contains 13 residues. Per the germline V gene, CDR1 is SNHLY and CDR2 is FYNNEI. CDR3 nucleotides: TGTGCCAGCAGGATCGGGTTGGGGGAGACCCAGTACTTC. The encoded protein is CASRIGLGETQYF.

The chain couples TRBV5-1 to TRBJ2-1; D is possibly TRBD2 (6 bases). The CDR3 consists of 15 residues. The ends were cut back, 4 bases at V and 3 bases at J, with 14 bases in the middle. Looked up from germline, CDR1 is SGHRS and CDR2 is YFSETQ. The CDR3 nucleotides read TGCGCCAGCAGCCCTCTCGGGACTGACTACAATGAGCAGTTCTTC. This translates into CASSPLGTDYNEQFF. The entire variable domain, with the rest obtained from reference TRBV5-1 and TRBJ2-1, is as follows: KAGVTQTPRYLIKTRGQQVTLSCSPISGHRSVSWYQQTPGQGLQFLFEYFSETQRNKGNFPGRFSGRQFSNSRSEMNVSTLELGDSALYLCASSPLGTDYNEQFFGPGTRLTVL.

This sequence joins TRBV28 and TRBJ2-1; no definite D call. The germline V gene has CDR1 MDHEN and CDR2 SYDVKM. The CDR3 sequence is 11 residues long. V was shortened by 7 bases and J by 6 bases, with 7 bases between the two germline ends. The CDR3, as DNA: TGTGCCAGCATGGATTTCAATGAGCAGTTCTTC. Amino acids: CASMDFNEQFF.

The chain carries TRBV12-3 or TRBV12-4 and TRBJ1-1; D is undetermined. Trimming took off 7 bases at V and 6 bases at J, with 12 bases between the two ends. The CDR3 runs 12 residues. CDR3 amino acids: CASTRSGPEAFF. As DNA, the CDR3 is TGTGCCAGCACCCGAAGCGGCCCTGAAGCTTTCTTT.

V usage is TRBV29-1 and J usage is TRBJ1-1, with 8 bases that match TRBD1. V gave up 5 bases and J gave up 6 bases; unmatched junction bases: 5. CDR1 is SQVTM, CDR2 ANQGSEA, per germline. The CDR3 runs to 12 residues. This chain's CDR3 is CSVYRGSAEAFF. The CDR3 DNA sequence: TGCAGCGTTTACAGGGGGTCCGCTGAAGCTTTCTTT.

The gene calls are TRBV7-9 and TRBJ2-7, with 7 bases that match TRBD2. CDR1 is SEHNR and CDR2 is FQNEAQ in the germline V gene (reference sequence). Trimming at V came to 6 bases and at J to 2 bases, leaving 7 bases not matched to a gene. The length of the CDR3 is 14 residues. The DNA for the CDR3 is TGTGCCAGCAGTCTCACTAGCGACGCCTACGAGCAGTACTTC. Its translation is CASSLTSDAYEQYF.

CDR3 amino acids: CASNTQGSTDTQYF. CDR3 nucleotides: TGTGCCAGCAACACACAGGGTTCAACAGATACGCAGTATTTT. The chain carries TRBV2 and TRBJ2-3, with D maybe TRBD1 (6 bases). V was clipped by 7 bases and J by 3 bases, with 14 bases between them. The germline gives CDR1 SNHLY, CDR2 FYNNEI. This CDR3 is 14 amino acids long. Combining the CDR3 with reference TRBV2 and TRBJ2-3 gives the whole variable domain EPEVTQTPSHQVTQMGQEVILRCVPISNHLYFYWYRQILGQKVEFLVSFYNNEISEKSEIFDDQFSVERPDGSNFTLKIRSTKLEDSAMYFCASNTQGSTDTQYFGPGTRLTVL.

This chain links TRBV5-3 with TRBJ2-6; D unclear. TRBV5-3 is classed as an ORF, of uncertain function. Trimming left V 0 bases short and J 0 bases short, with 4 bases between. CDR3 size: 15 residues. Written as DNA, the CDR3 is TGTGCCAGAAGCTTGGGACACTCTGGGGCCAACGTCCTGACTTTC. As protein: CARSLGHSGANVLTF.

This chain connects TRBV7-9 to TRBJ1-5, with a possible D match to TRBD1 (6 bases). CDR1 SEHNR and CDR2 FQNEAQ come from the germline V gene (reference sequence). V lost 1 base and J 8 bases, leaving 9 bases between the germline ends. The CDR3 length is 13 residues. CDR3 sequence (DNA): TGTGCCAGCAGCTTAGGGGGGCAGGAGCCCCAGCATTTT. It translates to CASSLGGQEPQHF.

The genes are TRBV6-1 and TRBJ2-7; D is perhaps TRBD2 (6 bases). The length of the CDR3 is 14 residues. V lost 8 bases and J 0 bases, leaving 14 bases between the germline ends. CDR1 is MNHNS and CDR2 is SASEGT in the germline V gene. The CDR3 region is CASVGGTYSYEQYF. CDR3 coding DNA: TGTGCCAGCGTAGGAGGGACGTACTCCTACGAGCAGTACTTC.

V usage is TRBV6-1 and J usage is TRBJ2-1; TRBD1 matches 7 bases. Germline V gene sequence: CDR1 MNHNS, CDR2 SASEGT. Trimming at V came to 8 bases and at J to 7 bases, leaving 8 bases not matched to a gene. The CDR3 runs 13 residues. For the CDR3, the DNA is TGTGCCAGCCGGGACAGTTCCGGGAATGAGCAGTTCTTC. It codes for CASRDSSGNEQFF.

This clonotype was seen once. The chain joins TRBV6-5 to TRBJ1-2; a weak D match, TRBD1 (5 bases). The V end was cut by 6 bases, the J end by 7 bases, with 12 bases between. Germline V gene data show CDR1 as MNHEY and CDR2 as SVGAGI. This CDR3 spans 12 amino acids. In DNA form, the CDR3 reads TGTGCCAGCAGAACCCGGGACGGTGGCTACACCTTC. Amino acid sequence: CASRTRDGGYTF.

This clonotype appeared a single time. The chain combines TRBV29-1 with TRBJ1-2; a possible D gene is TRBD1 (5 bases). The germline V and J ends were trimmed by 7 bases and 3 bases, with 15 bases remaining between them. CDR3 size: 13 residues. CDR1 is SQVTM and CDR2 is ANQGSEA in the germline V gene. CDR3: CSAVGEVHYGYTF. For the CDR3, the DNA is TGCAGCGCCGTGGGGGAGGTTCACTATGGCTACACCTTC.

This sequence joins TRBV28 and TRBJ2-7; 9 bases fit TRBD1. Losses at the gene ends were 5 bases for V and 0 bases for J; bases not matched to a gene: 11. The CDR3 is 17 amino acids. Germline V gene lookup returns CDR1 MDHEN and CDR2 SYDVKM. CDR3 nucleotides: TGTGCCAGCAGTCCACATAGGGGGACAGGGAGCTCCTACGAGCAGTACTTC. It translates to CASSPHRGTGSSYEQYF. Filled out from reference TRBV28 and TRBJ2-7, the complete variable domain reads DVKVTQSSRYLVKRTGEKVFLECVQDMDHENMFWYRQDPGLGLRLIYFSYDVKMKEKGDIPEGYSVSREKKERFSLILESASTNQTSMYLCASSPHRGTGSSYEQYFGPGTRLTVT.

The V gene is TRBV29-1, the J gene TRBJ2-4; D is possibly TRBD1 or TRBD2 (5 bases each). Germline lookup yields CDR1 SQVTM and CDR2 ANQGSEA. CDR3 length equals 13 residues. Deletions cut 5 bases from V and 4 bases from J, with 12 bases between. In DNA, the CDR3 is TGCAGCGTTAATGTAGGGGAGAAAAACATTCAGTACTTC. This translates into CSVNVGEKNIQYF. The complete variable domain, with remaining parts taken from reference TRBV29-1 and TRBJ2-4, reads SAVISQKPSRDICQRGTSLTIQCQVDSQVTMMFWYRQQPGQSLTLIATANQGSEATYESGFVIDKFPISRPNLTFSTLTVSNMSPEDSSIYLCSVNVGEKNIQYFGAGTRLSVL.

The genes are TRBV5-4 and TRBJ2-1; D is tentatively TRBD1 or TRBD2 (5 bases each). The germline V and J ends were trimmed by 5 bases and 4 bases, with 16 bases remaining between them. Per germline, CDR1 SGHNT and CDR2 YYREEE (reference sequence). The CDR3 extends over 15 amino acids. This chain's CDR3 is CASSPTGTPYNEQFF. CDR3 nucleotides: TGTGCCAGCAGTCCTACCGGGACCCCTTACAATGAGCAGTTCTTC.

The chain links TRBV18 to TRBJ2-1, with TRBD2 matching 8 bases. CDR1 is KGHSH, CDR2 LQKENI, per germline. The CDR3 sequence is 18 residues long. V lost 1 base and J lost 1; bases outside the gene matches: 9. The CDR3 here is CASSPLHSLADSYNEQFF. The DNA of the CDR3 is TGTGCCAGCTCACCACTACATTCACTAGCGGATTCCTACAATGAGCAGTTCTTC. The whole variable domain, remainder taken from reference TRBV18 and TRBJ2-1, is NAGVMQNPRHLVRRRGQEARLRCSPMKGHSHVYWYRQLPEEGLKFMVYLQKENIIDESGMPKERFSAEFPKEGPSILRIQQVVRGDSAAYFCASSPLHSLADSYNEQFFGPGTRLTVL.

V gene TRBV20-1 combines with J gene TRBJ2-3; 11 bases agree with TRBD2. CDR1 DFQATT and CDR2 SNEGSKA come from the germline V gene (reference sequence). V shed 6 bases and J 2 bases; nucleotides not matched to a gene: 7. The CDR3 extends over 15 amino acids. CDR3 loop: CSAPGTSGFTDTQYF. CDR3 DNA sequence: TGCAGTGCCCCCGGGACTAGCGGTTTCACAGATACGCAGTATTTT.

The rearrangement joins TRBV12-3 or TRBV12-4 to TRBJ2-1; possible D gene TRBD1, 6 bases. Trimming took 4 bases from V and 15 from J, leaving 13 bases between them. The CDR3 has 11 amino acids. CDR3 region: CASSSPGQLFF. As DNA, the CDR3 is TGTGCCAGCAGTTCCCCCGGACAGCTGTTCTTC.

This chain joins TRBV7-2 and TRBJ2-7, with D possibly TRBD2 on 6 matching bases. Germline values: CDR1 SGHTA, CDR2 FQGNSA. Trimming removed 4 bases from V and 3 bases from J, with 13 bases in between. This CDR3 region has 14 residues. The CDR3 loop reads CASSSGGSVYEQYF. As DNA, the CDR3 is TGTGCCAGCAGCTCCGGGGGTAGCGTCTACGAGCAGTACTTC. Together with reference TRBV7-2 and TRBJ2-7, the CDR3 gives the full variable domain: GAGVSQSPSNKVTEKGKDVELRCDPISGHTALYWYRQSLGQGLEFLIYFQGNSAPDKSGLPSDRFSAERTGGSVSTLTIQRTQQEDSAVYLCASSSGGSVYEQYFGPGTRLTVT.

V gene TRBV6-5 combines with J gene TRBJ2-4, with a tentative D call TRBD2 (5 bases). Germline loops: CDR1 MNHEY, CDR2 SVGAGI. V was cut by 10 bases and J by 9 bases, with 19 bases left in between. The CDR3 contains 13 residues. The CDR3 region has the DNA TGTGCCATCCTTCTAGCCTTCGGGTTCATTCAGTACTTC. This translates into CAILLAFGFIQYF.

The gene calls are TRBV12-3 or TRBV12-4 and TRBJ2-2; D gene ambiguous. Trimming cost V 6 bases and J 8 bases, with 13 bases left between them. CDR3 length: 13 residues. The DNA for the CDR3 is TGTGCCAGCAGCCTCCTAGAGAGAGGGGAGCTGTTTTTT. The encoded protein is CASSLLERGELFF.

The chain couples TRBV29-1 to TRBJ2-1, with D uncertain. The CDR3 consists of 16 residues. V lost 4 bases, J lost 4 bases, and 20 bases lay in between. Germline V CDR1 and CDR2: SQVTM, ANQGSEA. The CDR3 sequence: CSVVAPEAGTYNEQFF. CDR3 DNA: TGCAGCGTTGTAGCCCCCGAGGCCGGCACTTACAATGAGCAGTTCTTC.

The chain employs TRBV6-5 and TRBJ1-1; the D gene is possibly TRBD1 (6 bases). Germline V gives CDR1 MNHEY, CDR2 SVGAGI. CDR3 length equals 11 residues. Between the trimmed V and J ends, which lost 9 bases and 5 bases, there was a span of 10 bases. CDR3 DNA: TGTGCCAGTGAGCAGGGGACTGAAGCTTTCTTT. This encodes CASEQGTEAFF.

The gene calls are TRBV12-3 or TRBV12-4 and TRBJ1-2; TRBD1 might be the D (5 bases). V was cut by 5 bases and J by 8 bases, with 18 bases left in between. The CDR3 extends over 14 amino acids. CDR3 protein: CASSPIGRGYGYTF. DNA of the CDR3: TGTGCCAGCAGTCCCATTGGGAGGGGTTACGGCTACACCTTC.

This clonotype was observed a handful of times. The rearrangement links TRBV29-1 to TRBJ2-7; D is undetermined. CDR3 length equals 12 residues. From germline, CDR1 is SQVTM and CDR2 ANQGSEA. V lost 4 bases and J lost 0, with 7 bases in between. DNA of the CDR3: TGCAGCGTTGCCCAGGACTCCTACGAGCAGTACTTC. Amino acids: CSVAQDSYEQYF.

The CDR3 is CASSPPRVDNGELFF. The CDR3 DNA sequence: TGTGCCAGCAGCCCACCGAGGGTGGATAACGGGGAGCTGTTTTTT. The chain employs TRBV7-9 and TRBJ2-2, with D possibly matching TRBD2 (5 bases). Trimming shortened V by 5 bases and J by 7 bases, and 17 bases separated the two germline ends. The CDR3 runs 15 residues. Germline CDR1 and CDR2: SEHNR and FQNEAQ (reference sequence). The whole variable domain, filled in from reference TRBV7-9 and TRBJ2-2, reads DTGVSQNPRHKITKRGQNVTFRCDPISEHNRLYWYRQTLGQGPEFLTYFQNEAQLEKSRLLSDRFSAERPKGSFSTLEIQRTEQGDSAMYLCASSPPRVDNGELFFGEGSRLTVL.

The V and J genes are TRBV12-5 and TRBJ1-1; no firm D call. The CDR3 loop spans 13 amino acids. CDR1 is LGHNT and CDR2 is FRNRAP in the germline V gene. With 1 base removed from V and 1 base from J, the gap between germline ends came to 4 bases. For the CDR3, the DNA is TGTGCTAGTGGTTTGGACCCGAACACTGAAGCTTTCTTT. It encodes CASGLDPNTEAFF.

In nucleotides, the CDR3 is TGTGCCACTAGAGCAGGGGGCATCGGGGAGCAGTACTTC. Translated: CATRAGGIGEQYF. The genes are TRBV2 and TRBJ2-7; 8 bases align to TRBD1. J gave up 7 bases and V 10 bases, and 12 bases lay outside the gene matches. The CDR3 extends over 13 amino acids. CDR1 and CDR2 (germline): SNHLY, FYNNEI. Full variable domain (outside the CDR3, taken from reference TRBV2 and TRBJ2-7): EPEVTQTPSHQVTQMGQEVILRCVPISNHLYFYWYRQILGQKVEFLVSFYNNEISEKSEIFDDQFSVERPDGSNFTLKIRSTKLEDSAMYFCATRAGGIGEQYFGPGTRLTVT.

The V call is TRBV19, the J call TRBJ1-1; tentative D call: TRBD1 (6 bases). The CDR3 is 15 residues long. Per germline, CDR1 LNHDA and CDR2 SQIVND (reference sequence). The V end was cut by 8 bases, the J end by 3 bases, with 19 bases between. The chain's CDR3 is CASPRQDWLHTEAFF. The DNA for the CDR3 is TGTGCCAGTCCTAGACAGGATTGGTTGCACACTGAAGCTTTCTTT.